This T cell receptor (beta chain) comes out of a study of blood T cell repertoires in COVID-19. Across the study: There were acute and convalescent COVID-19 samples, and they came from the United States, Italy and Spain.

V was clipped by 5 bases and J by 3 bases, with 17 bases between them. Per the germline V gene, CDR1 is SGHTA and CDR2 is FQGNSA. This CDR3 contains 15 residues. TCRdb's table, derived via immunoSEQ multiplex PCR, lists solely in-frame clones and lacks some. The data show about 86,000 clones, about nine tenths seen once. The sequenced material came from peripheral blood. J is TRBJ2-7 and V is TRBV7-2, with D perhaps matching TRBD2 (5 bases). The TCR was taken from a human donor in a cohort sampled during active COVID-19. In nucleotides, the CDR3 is TGTGCCAGCAGCCTCGGGATGTCGAACCGCTACGAGCAGTACTTC. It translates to CASSLGMSNRYEQYF.